Listed below are T cell receptor beta chains from one sample, sequenced in a study of spatial heterogeneity in lung cancer. MiXCR, run by TCRdb on the 5' RACE reads, gives a single entry per CDR3 protein. The table lists about 82,000 distinct CDR3 sequences, over 9.5% of them singletons. The material sequenced was PBMCs, taken at surgery. These receptors all stem from a male donor with early-stage non-small cell lung cancer. CDR3s include the opening cysteine and the closing phenylalanine or tryptophan. The D gene is left open where the match is weak. Not every row has a clone size; where given, it reads once, few, many or a size class.

D	size	V	J	CDR3	DNA
NA	NA	TRBV27	TRBJ2-1	CASSLTIGYNEQFF	TGTGCCAGCAGTCTCACGATTGGGTACAATGAGCAGTTCTTC
TRBD2	many	TRBV27	TRBJ2-3	CASSFFSAGGLDTQYF	TGTGCCAGCAGTTTCTTCTCAGCGGGAGGCTTGGATACGCAGTATTTT
NA	few	TRBV5-1	TRBJ2-7	CASSLGPIDTYEQYF	TGCGCCAGCAGCTTGGGCCCCATTGACACCTACGAGCAGTACTTC
NA	NA	TRBV10-2	TRBJ2-1	CASSDRDPRYNEQFF	TGCGCCAGCAGTGACCGGGACCCACGGTACAATGAGCAGTTCTTC
TRBD2	few	TRBV6-2/TRBV6-3	TRBJ2-5	CASRPGGSGSGGTQYF	TGTGCCAGCAGACCCGGAGGTAGCGGGAGCGGCGGGACCCAGTACTTC
NA	NA	TRBV2	TRBJ2-1	CATFRDTLNEEQFF	TGTGCCACATTCCGGGACACCCTCAACGAGGAGCAGTTCTTC
NA	NA	TRBV20-1	TRBJ1-5	CSANEGDGLVNQPQHF	TGCAGTGCTAATGAAGGGGATGGGTTAGTCAATCAGCCCCAGCATTTT
NA	NA	TRBV2	TRBJ2-7	CASNQGSYEQYF	TGTGCCAGCAACCAGGGTTCCTACGAGCAGTACTTC
NA	NA	TRBV5-4	TRBJ1-1	CASSLIDTEAFF	TGTGCCAGCAGCTTAATAGACACTGAAGCTTTCTTT
TRBD2	medium-sized	TRBV29-1	TRBJ2-3	CSVGLAGTDTQYF	TGCAGCGTAGGGCTAGCGGGAACAGATACGCAGTATTTT
NA	many	TRBV10-2	TRBJ1-2	CASSESRVSYGYTF	TGCGCCAGCAGTGAGTCCAGAGTGAGCTATGGCTACACCTTC
NA	many	TRBV27	TRBJ2-2	CASSNTGELFF	TGTGCCAGCAGTAACACCGGGGAGCTGTTTTTT
TRBD1	few	TRBV29-1	TRBJ2-2	CSVARTGNTGELFF	TGCAGCGTTGCTAGGACAGGGAACACCGGGGAGCTGTTTTTT
NA	NA	TRBV2	TRBJ2-3	CASSEPGGTDTQYF	TGTGCCAGCAGTGAACCAGGGGGCACAGATACGCAGTATTTT
TRBD2	NA	TRBV24-1	TRBJ2-1	CATGSGSFSNEQFF	TGTGCCACCGGCAGCGGGAGCTTTAGTAATGAGCAGTTCTTC
NA	few	TRBV5-1	TRBJ2-3	CASSNAYQTVTDTQYF	TGCGCCAGCAGCAACGCCTATCAAACAGTCACAGATACGCAGTATTTT
TRBD1	NA	TRBV19	TRBJ2-1	CASAVGDRGFDEQFF	TGTGCCAGTGCCGTGGGGGACAGGGGATTCGATGAGCAGTTCTTC
NA	NA	TRBV7-9	TRBJ2-3	CASRAGSDTQYF	TGTGCCAGCCGGGCCGGCTCTGATACGCAGTATTTT
NA	NA	TRBV24-1	TRBJ2-3	CATSEAGPTDTQYF	TGTGCCACCAGTGAGGCAGGTCCCACAGATACGCAGTATTTT
NA	many	TRBV2	TRBJ2-7	CASGLIRDEQYF	TGTGCCAGCGGTCTTATTAGGGACGAGCAGTACTTC
NA	NA	TRBV24-1	TRBJ1-1	CATSDWRAQGKRNTEAFF	TGTGCCACCAGTGATTGGCGGGCTCAGGGGAAAAGGAACACTGAAGCTTTCTTT
NA	NA	TRBV6-2/TRBV6-3	TRBJ2-7	CASSYEGGSSYEQYF	TGTGCCAGCAGTTATGAGGGGGGGAGCTCCTACGAGCAGTACTTC
NA	NA	TRBV27	TRBJ2-5	CASSFGSAETQYF	TGTGCCAGCAGTTTTGGCAGCGCAGAGACCCAGTACTTC
NA	NA	TRBV11-2	TRBJ2-1	CASSPEGREQFF	TGTGCCAGCAGCCCCGAGGGACGTGAGCAGTTCTTC
NA	few	TRBV7-2	TRBJ2-3	CASSLDPRRVSTDTQYF	TGTGCCAGCAGCTTAGATCCTAGAAGGGTTAGCACAGATACGCAGTATTTT
NA	NA	TRBV3-1	TRBJ2-7	CASSGPSYEQYF	TGTGCCAGCAGCGGACCCTCCTACGAGCAGTACTTC
TRBD1	NA	TRBV10-3	TRBJ2-2	CAISESGTGAFTGELFF	TGTGCCATCAGTGAGTCGGGGACAGGGGCGTTCACCGGGGAGCTGTTTTTT